This paragraph reports one T cell receptor beta chain. No antigen is known for it. Data came from immunoSEQ multiplex PCR; TCRdb stores just in-frame clones and leaves some out. The sample holds about 2 million clones, 90% to 95% seen once. These data originate in a study of shared clonotypes between healthy human individuals. Study overall: Participating donors consisted of a couple of women and a few men aged 18 to 49.

Whole-study results and caveats: Generation probabilities were higher for clonotypes shared across all four sorted-subset donors than for unshared ones.

A CD45RA+ naive subset and a CD45RA-negative memory subset were split from CD4+ cells. CDR3 length equals 16 residues. The V and J ends lost 6 bases and 3 bases, in that order; junction bases with no gene match: 7. The germline V gene encodes CDR1 MGHDK and CDR2 SYGVNS. The clonotype comes from a man younger than 30 in good health. Sample: naive CD4+ T cells sorted from blood. Subset defined: CD45RA+ positively selected. The chain couples TRBV25-1 to TRBJ2-3; 12 bases line up with TRBD2. DNA of the CDR3: TGTGCCAGCAGGAGAGCTAGCGGGGGGGTTACAGATACGCAGTATTTT. Its protein product is CASRRASGGVTDTQYF.